The 19 T cell receptor beta chains reported below all come from one sample, sequenced in a study of blood T cell repertoires in COVID-19. Generated by immunoSEQ multiplex PCR, the TCRdb table keeps only in-frame clones and is missing some. The sample lists approximately 300,000 clones, just over 85% occurring once. Sample: PBMCs or T cells enriched from blood (not recorded which). These receptors all come from a man in his thirties or forties who had recovered from COVID-19.

The J gene is TRBJ2-7, the V gene TRBV2; D might be TRBD1 (6 bases). Trimming stripped 7 bases from V and 0 bases from J, with 19 bases between. There are 16 residues in the CDR3. The germline gives CDR1 SNHLY, CDR2 FYNNEI. CDR3 DNA sequence: TGTGCCAGCACCGAGGGTCCAGGGGAAAGCTCCTACGAGCAGTACTTC. Its protein product is CASTEGPGESSYEQYF.

The chain recombines TRBV24-1 with TRBJ2-1; D is uncertain. V dropped 9 bases and J dropped 1 base, with 12 bases sitting between them. This CDR3 has 14 residues. In germline, CDR1 is KGHDR, CDR2 SFDVKD. The CDR3 region is CATEGSRSYNEQFF. The CDR3, as DNA: TGTGCCACCGAAGGATCGAGGTCCTACAATGAGCAGTTCTTC.

The chain carries TRBV5-1 and TRBJ1-5; 9 nucleotides agree with TRBD1. Germline trimming cut 4 bases from V and 6 bases from J; bases unmatched to any gene: 8. This CDR3 has 15 residues. CDR1 and CDR2 from the germline V gene are SGHRS and YFSETQ. This CDR3 reads CASSQGQGIGQPQHF. The CDR3 bases are TGCGCCAGCAGCCAAGGACAGGGGATCGGTCAGCCCCAGCATTTT.

The genes are TRBV24-1 and TRBJ2-3, with D maybe TRBD2 (6 bases). With 6 bases removed from V and 1 base from J, the gap between germline ends came to 7 bases. CDR1 KGHDR and CDR2 SFDVKD come from the germline V gene. CDR3 length: 13 amino acids. CDR3 nucleotide sequence: TGTGCCACCAGTTGGGGGGGCACAGATACGCAGTATTTT. Protein: CATSWGGTDTQYF.

V and J are TRBV7-8 and TRBJ2-2; 9 bases align to TRBD1. Germline V gene sequence: CDR1 SGHVS, CDR2 FQNEAQ. With V trimmed by 5 bases and J by 4 bases, 11 bases remained unmatched. This CDR3 has 17 residues. In DNA form, the CDR3 reads TGTGCCAGCAGCCCGGGACAGGGCCCGCGGGGCACCGGGGAGCTGTTTTTT. Translation gives CASSPGQGPRGTGELFF.

CDR3 in amino acids: CASSSRLASSYNEQFF. The CDR3, as DNA: TGTGCCAGCAGCTCACGACTAGCGTCCTCCTACAATGAGCAGTTCTTC. The chain combines TRBV28 with TRBJ2-1, with 8 bases lining up with TRBD2. With 6 bases clipped from V and 0 bases from J, the junction kept 7 bases outside the gene matches. Germline V gives CDR1 MDHEN, CDR2 SYDVKM. This CDR3 has 16 residues.

The chain has TRBV29-1 and TRBJ1-5, with a possible D match to TRBD1 (6 bases). The CDR3 totals 17 residues. V lost 8 bases and J 3 bases, leaving 26 bases between the germline ends. Germline CDR1 and CDR2: SQVTM and ANQGSEA. In DNA form, the CDR3 reads TGCAGCTGTGGGGGCAGTTGTGGTGGGGTTATCAATCAGCCCCAGCATTTT. It translates to CSCGGSCGGVINQPQHF.

This chain connects TRBV11-2 to TRBJ2-3; possible D gene TRBD1, 5 bases. In germline, CDR1 is SGHAT, CDR2 FQNNGV. This CDR3 spans 17 amino acids. V dropped 6 bases and J dropped 0 bases, with 19 bases sitting between them. As DNA, the CDR3 is TGTGCCAGCAGGACAGTTCAGGGCAGTCCTAGCACAGATACGCAGTATTTT. Translation gives CASRTVQGSPSTDTQYF.

With regard to this clone: The junction shows a germline mismatch at one end, possibly a read error. This chain uses TRBV7-9 with TRBJ2-7; maybe TRBD1 (6 bases). This CDR3 region has 12 residues. Germline V gene lookup returns CDR1 SEHNR and CDR2 FQNEAQ (reference sequence). CDR3 in DNA: TGTGCCAGCAGCTTCGACCGGGTGGGGACAAACTTC. Translated, it gives CASSFDRVGTNF.

The chain carries TRBV11-2 and TRBJ2-2; 7 bases fit TRBD2. This CDR3 is 15 amino acids long. Trimming removed 5 bases from V and 2 bases from J; junction bases left unmatched: 5. Germline CDR1 is SGHAT and CDR2 is FQNNGV. This CDR3 reads CASSPWGGNTGELFF. In DNA, the CDR3 is TGTGCCAGCAGCCCATGGGGGGGAAACACCGGGGAGCTGTTTTTT.

This chain links TRBV10-3 with TRBJ1-6; possible D gene TRBD1, 6 bases. Trimming removed 2 bases at V and 6 bases at J, with 11 bases between. CDR3 length equals 15 residues. Germline loops: CDR1 ENHRY, CDR2 SYGVKD. CDR3 DNA: TGTGCCATCAGTGAGACAGGGAGAAGTAATTCACCCCTCCACTTT. Translation gives CAISETGRSNSPLHF.

This chain uses TRBV5-1 with TRBJ2-3; the D is unclear. Germline CDR1 SGHRS, CDR2 YFSETQ. The CDR3 spans 15 residues. V gave up 0 bases and J gave up 4 bases, with 12 bases separating them. CDR3 region: CASSLASVTSDTQYF. The CDR3, as DNA: TGCGCCAGCAGCTTGGCCTCGGTAACCTCAGATACGCAGTATTTT.

CDR3 bases: TGTGCCAGTAGTCTGCGGACAGGGGGAACCTACGAGCAGTACTTC. Residues: CASSLRTGGTYEQYF. The chain recombines TRBV19 with TRBJ2-7; 10 bases are a match to TRBD1. V gave up 5 bases and J gave up 2 bases; unmatched junction bases: 6. CDR3 length equals 15 residues. Germline V gene data show CDR1 as LNHDA and CDR2 as SQIVND (reference sequence).

This chain uses TRBV4-1 with TRBJ1-2; D is possibly TRBD1 (6 bases). The CDR3 length is 18 residues. V lost 1 base, J lost 0 bases, and 18 bases lay in between. Germline CDR1 reads MGHRA; CDR2 reads YSYEKL. In DNA form, the CDR3 reads TGCGCCAGCAGCCAAGGCCCTTCGACAGGCTACGCTAACTATGGCTACACCTTC. It yields the protein CASSQGPSTGYANYGYTF.

The V call is TRBV28, the J call TRBJ1-5; possibly TRBD1 for D (5 bases). Germline V lookup: CDR1 MDHEN, CDR2 SYDVKM. This CDR3 has 16 residues. V dropped 3 bases and J dropped 5 bases, with 17 bases sitting between them. CDR3 nucleotide sequence: TGTGCCAGCAGTTTGGGATCGGCAGGGTTTTATCAGCCCCAGCATTTT. The encoded protein is CASSLGSAGFYQPQHF.

This chain uses TRBV5-4 with TRBJ2-2; TRBD1 aligns across 10 bases. CDR1 is SGHNT and CDR2 is YYREEE in the germline V gene (reference sequence). The CDR3 runs to 15 residues. V dropped 5 bases and J dropped 6; count of bases not matched to a gene: 7. The CDR3 here is CASRRGQGRPGELFF. As DNA, the CDR3 is TGTGCCAGCAGGCGGGGACAGGGGCGACCCGGGGAGCTGTTTTTT. The full variable domain, in which reference TRBV5-4 and TRBJ2-2 provide the parts outside the CDR3, is ETGVTQSPTHLIKTRGQQVTLRCSSQSGHNTVSWYQQALGQGPQFIFQYYREEENGRGNFPPRFSGLQFPNYSSELNVNALELDDSALYLCASRRGQGRPGELFFGEGSRLTVL.

This clone was counted once. This chain uses TRBV7-9 with TRBJ1-1, with a possible D match to TRBD1 (6 bases). V lost 3 bases and J lost 10, with 15 bases in between. The CDR3 has 13 residues. Looked up from germline, CDR1 is SEHNR and CDR2 is FQNEAQ (reference sequence). The CDR3: CASSFPQGFGAFF. The CDR3 DNA follows: TGTGCCAGCAGCTTCCCACAGGGTTTCGGAGCTTTCTTT.

This chain joins TRBV18 and TRBJ2-7, with 10 nucleotides matching TRBD1. The CDR3 runs 13 residues. V gave up 3 bases and J gave up 6 bases; unmatched junction bases: 2. Germline loops: CDR1 KGHSH, CDR2 LQKENI. The CDR3 loop reads CASSPGQGFEQYF. The CDR3 coding sequence is TGTGCCAGCTCACCGGGACAGGGGTTCGAGCAGTACTTC.

Here the CDR3 reads CATSDATSGDTDTQYF. CDR3 DNA sequence: TGTGCCACCAGTGACGCGACTAGCGGGGACACAGATACGCAGTATTTT. The chain has TRBV24-1 and TRBJ2-3; 11 bases agree with TRBD2. Germline trimming cut 4 bases from V and 2 bases from J; bases unmatched to any gene: 4. Germline CDR1 and CDR2: KGHDR and SFDVKD. The CDR3 spans 16 residues.